This T cell receptor (beta chain) was observed in a study of blood T cell repertoires in COVID-19. V shed 1 base and J shed 6 bases, with 10 bases lying between them. Germline V gene lookup returns CDR1 LGHDT and CDR2 YNNKEL (reference sequence). This CDR3 is built from 14 residues. In the source study's methods: The authors estimated nucleated cell counts from reference gene primer amplification. This table comes from immunoSEQ multiplex PCR, and its TCRdb copy is limited to in-frame clones, with some not included. D and trimming were read from the DNA, whereas the V and J calls and clone size are those reported in that table. The table lists about 170,000 clones, more than 65% of them singletons.

The TCR was taken from a human donor with acute or convalescent COVID-19. The donor label of this sample is uncertain. V usage is TRBV3-1 (or the pseudogene TRBV3-2) and J usage is TRBJ2-1; D ambiguous. The sample consisted of peripheral blood. CDR3 sequence reads: CASSQGSPRNEQFF. CDR3 DNA sequence: TGTGCCAGCAGCCAAGGTTCCCCGCGCAATGAGCAGTTCTTC.